The 22 T cell receptor beta chains below all came from one sample that was sequenced in a study of blood T cell repertoires in COVID-19. Sequenced by immunoSEQ multiplex PCR; TCRdb stores in-frame clones only, minus some. The table has 250,000 or so clones, nearly 90% seen once; the top ten hold under 2.5%. The material sequenced was peripheral blood. The origin of the receptors is a woman aged 60-75 years with COVID-19, enrolled during active disease.

The V and J genes are TRBV7-2 and TRBJ2-2; no clear D gene. V gave up 5 bases and J gave up 6 bases, with 16 bases separating them. The CDR3 runs 15 residues. Germline loops: CDR1 SGHTA, CDR2 FQGNSA. The CDR3 sequence is CASSQQFGHAGELFF. The CDR3 bases are TGTGCCAGCAGCCAACAGTTTGGGCACGCCGGGGAGCTGTTTTTT.

This sequence joins TRBV4-2 and TRBJ1-2, with TRBD1 matching over 9 bases. CDR1 is LGHNA, CDR2 YNFKEQ, per germline. The CDR3 runs 17 residues. V shed 1 base, J shed 8 bases, and the junction held 14 bases outside the gene matches. The CDR3 reads CASSQVSPTGTGLGYTF. DNA of the CDR3: TGTGCCAGCAGCCAAGTATCTCCAACCGGGACAGGGTTAGGCTACACCTTC.

The chain joins TRBV3-1 (or the pseudogene TRBV3-2) to TRBJ1-2, with 9 bases that match TRBD1. There are 16 residues in the CDR3. V lost 0 bases and J lost 8; bases outside the gene matches: 10. Germline V lookup: CDR1 LGHDT, CDR2 YNNKEL (reference sequence). This chain's CDR3 is CASSQDSSQGAGGYTF. The CDR3 nucleotides are TGTGCCAGCAGCCAAGATTCCTCACAGGGGGCCGGGGGCTACACCTTC.

This clone showed up just once. The chain carries TRBV12-3 or TRBV12-4 and TRBJ1-1; D uncertain. Trimming pared 3 bases from V and 1 base from J, leaving 6 bases between. The CDR3 spans 13 residues. In DNA form, the CDR3 reads TGTGCCAGCAGTTTCTACGGGAACACTGAAGCTTTCTTT. Translated: CASSFYGNTEAFF.

This clone was seen just once. V gene TRBV14 combines with J gene TRBJ2-2; 8 bases match TRBD2. The CDR3 totals 17 residues. V lost 0 bases, J lost 1 base, and 4 bases stayed unmatched. Germline V CDR1 and CDR2: SGHDN, FVKESK. In DNA form, the CDR3 reads TGTGCCAGCAGCCAAGATTTCCTAGCGGGGAACACCGGGGAGCTGTTTTTT. Translated, it gives CASSQDFLAGNTGELFF.

This clone occurred once. The V and J genes are TRBV9 and TRBJ2-6, with 8 bases matching TRBD1. Germline assignment: CDR1 SGDLS and CDR2 YYNGEE. Unmatched junction bases numbered 8, after V lost 0 bases and J lost 0 bases. The CDR3 covers 19 residues. Here the CDR3 reads CASSVAGTGLSSGANVLTF. The CDR3 DNA reads as TGTGCCAGCAGCGTAGCGGGGACAGGCTTGTCCTCTGGGGCCAACGTCCTGACTTTC. Full variable domain (missing parts from reference TRBV9 and TRBJ2-6): DSGVTQTPKHLITATGQRVTLRCSPRSGDLSVYWYQQSLDQGLQFLIQYYNGEERAKGNILERFSAQQFPDLHSELNLSSLELGDSALYFCASSVAGTGLSSGANVLTFGAGSRLTVL.

The chain has TRBV7-3 and TRBJ2-1; D possibly corresponds to TRBD1 (5 bases). Germline CDR1 SGHTA, CDR2 FQGTGA. V lost 5 bases and J lost 0, with 11 bases in between. The CDR3 loop spans 15 amino acids. The CDR3 is CASSQQASSYNEQFF. The CDR3 DNA is TGTGCCAGCAGCCAACAGGCGAGCTCCTACAATGAGCAGTTCTTC.

This chain links TRBV13 with TRBJ1-2, with D possibly TRBD1 on 5 matching bases. Germline V gives CDR1 PRHDT, CDR2 FYEKMQ (reference sequence). This CDR3 has 13 residues. Trimming pared 1 base from V and 5 bases from J, leaving 8 bases between. The CDR3 spells CASSLDRSYGYTF. The CDR3 DNA follows: TGTGCCAGCAGCTTAGACAGGTCTTATGGCTACACCTTC.

This clone was counted only a few times. V and J are TRBV30 and TRBJ1-2, with 7 positions matching TRBD1. Per germline, CDR1 GTSNPN and CDR2 SVGIG (reference sequence). This CDR3 is built from 15 residues. Trimming at V came to 4 bases and at J to 2 bases, leaving 10 bases not matched to a gene. For the CDR3, the DNA is TGTGCCTGGACCATCATGAGGACAGGCAACTATGGCTACACCTTC. This gives the protein CAWTIMRTGNYGYTF.

The rearrangement uses TRBV19 and TRBJ1-1; no clear D gene. The CDR3 runs 15 residues. V was shortened by 5 bases and J by 1 base, with 14 bases between the two germline ends. Germline V gives CDR1 LNHDA, CDR2 SQIVND (reference sequence). CDR3 residues: CASSASRTENTEAFF. The CDR3 DNA reads as TGTGCCAGTAGTGCCTCCCGAACAGAGAACACTGAAGCTTTCTTT.

The rearrangement uses TRBV9 and TRBJ2-7, with D possibly being TRBD1 (6 bases). V lost 0 bases, J lost 3 bases, and 10 bases lay in between. CDR1 SGDLS and CDR2 YYNGEE come from the germline V gene. This CDR3 region has 14 residues. The CDR3 protein is CASSVGGGGYEQYF. CDR3 DNA: TGTGCCAGCAGCGTAGGTGGGGGCGGCTACGAGCAGTACTTC. Based on the CDR3 plus reference TRBV9 and TRBJ2-7, the full variable domain is DSGVTQTPKHLITATGQRVTLRCSPRSGDLSVYWYQQSLDQGLQFLIQYYNGEERAKGNILERFSAQQFPDLHSELNLSSLELGDSALYFCASSVGGGGYEQYFGPGTRLTVT.

The chain recombines TRBV5-1 with TRBJ2-7; 7 nucleotides line up with TRBD1. V lost 0 bases and J lost 2; bases outside the gene matches: 8. This CDR3 has 16 amino acids. Germline V CDR1 and CDR2: SGHRS, YFSETQ. The CDR3 sequence is CASSLGNPGGTYEQYF. Here the CDR3 DNA reads TGCGCCAGCAGCTTGGGAAACCCAGGGGGAACCTACGAGCAGTACTTC.

This clone was counted between two and nine times. The V gene is TRBV5-4, the J gene TRBJ1-4; tentative D call: TRBD1 (6 bases). Deletions cut 3 bases from V and 8 bases from J, with 14 bases between. The CDR3 sequence is 14 residues long. Germline V gene lookup returns CDR1 SGHNT and CDR2 YYREEE (reference sequence). DNA for the CDR3: TGTGCCAGCAGCTGGGGGGGCTTCAGAGAAAAACTGTTTTTT. This encodes CASSWGGFREKLFF.

V and J are TRBV6-1 and TRBJ1-6; D is unresolved. V was pared by 2 bases and J by 4 bases, with 9 bases between. This CDR3 comprises 15 residues. CDR1 and CDR2 from the germline V gene are MNHNS and SASEGT. The CDR3 nucleotides read TGTGCCAGCAGTGAATTAGAGGGATATAATTCACCCCTCCACTTT. Translating gives CASSELEGYNSPLHF.

The rearrangement links TRBV9 to TRBJ1-1; D is possibly TRBD1 (5 bases). Germline values: CDR1 SGDLS, CDR2 YYNGEE. The CDR3 is made up of 15 amino acids. The V gene lost 2 bases and the J gene lost 5 bases, with 16 bases spanning the gap. The CDR3 DNA sequence: TGTGCCAGCAGCGTTGACAGTTCCTCACGTACTGAAGCTTTCTTT. Encoded protein: CASSVDSSSRTEAFF.

CDR3: CASSLEAGYFSGNTIYF. The CDR3 DNA sequence: TGTGCCAGCAGCTTGGAGGCAGGTTACTTTTCCGGAAACACCATATATTTT. The V call is TRBV5-6, the J call TRBJ1-3, with D uncertain. CDR3 size: 17 residues. Between the trimmed V and J ends, which lost 0 bases and 4 bases, there was a span of 17 bases. In germline, CDR1 is SGHDT, CDR2 YYEEEE.

The chain couples TRBV6-2 or TRBV6-3 to TRBJ1-2; D is unclear. The CDR3 runs 17 residues. Trimming cost V 0 bases and J 7 bases, with 21 bases left between them. CDR1 and CDR2 (germline): MNHEY, SVGEGT. This CDR3 is CASSYSSAGSVWAGYTF. CDR3 coding DNA: TGTGCCAGCAGTTACTCCTCCGCTGGGTCGGTCTGGGCTGGCTACACCTTC.

On this clone: The junction departs from germline at one end; a sequencing error may be responsible. V and J are TRBV11-2 and TRBJ2-1; 15 nucleotides line up with TRBD2. Looked up from germline, CDR1 is SGHAT and CDR2 is FQNNGV. This CDR3 comprises 12 residues. The DNA of the CDR3 is TGTGCCAGCAGCACCGGACTAGCGGGGGGGGTCTTC. Amino acid sequence: CASSTGLAGGVF.

The CDR3 nucleotides are TGTGCCAGTAGTATGGTCGGACAGGGACTTTTACGGCCCCAGCATTTT. It specifies CASSMVGQGLLRPQHF. This chain uses TRBV19 with TRBJ1-5; 8 bases match TRBD1. The V and J ends lost 3 bases and 9 bases, in that order; junction bases with no gene match: 13. The CDR3 contains 16 residues. Germline V gene data show CDR1 as LNHDA and CDR2 as SQIVND (reference sequence).

This clone was detected a few times. The chain is built from TRBV12-3 or TRBV12-4 and TRBJ1-2; no firm D call. The germline V and J ends were trimmed by 5 bases and 3 bases, with 7 bases remaining between them. The CDR3 is 12 amino acids. Here the CDR3 reads CASSSTDYGYTF. As DNA, the CDR3 is TGTGCCAGCAGTAGCACAGACTATGGCTACACCTTC.

CDR3 in DNA: TGTGCCAGCAGTTACAGGGCAGGGTCTCATGGCTACACCTTC. It translates to CASSYRAGSHGYTF. The V gene is TRBV6-2 or TRBV6-3, the J gene TRBJ1-2; D is perhaps TRBD1 (5 bases). The CDR3 consists of 14 residues. Germline values: CDR1 MNHEY, CDR2 SVGEGT. V lost 2 bases, J lost 6 bases, and 13 bases lay in between.

The chain uses TRBV7-2 and TRBJ1-3; 7 bases are shared with TRBD1. This CDR3 has 15 amino acids. The germline CDR1 and CDR2 sequences are SGHTA and FQGNSA. The V gene end was trimmed by 5 bases and the J gene end by 4 bases; junction bases not matched to a gene: 8. This CDR3 is CASSHRQGTGNTIYF. The CDR3 DNA follows: TGTGCCAGCAGCCATCGACAGGGCACCGGAAACACCATATATTTT.